This T cell receptor (beta chain) is drawn from a study of T cells in Graves' hyperthyroidism and ophthalmopathy. RNA transcripts were the template for amplifying TCR beta CDR3 regions. First-round RT-PCR of the TCR CDR3 relied on the HTBI primer set. TCRdb independently ran MiXCR on the multiplex PCR reads; one entry per CDR3 protein. The repertoire holds more than 500,000 distinct CDR3 sequences, with about 16% as singletons. V was trimmed by 5 bases and J by 4 bases, leaving 14 bases between them. The CDR3 sequence is 14 residues long. Germline V lookup: CDR1 SGHTA, CDR2 FQGNSA. The table lists this clonotype with a few counts.

The sequence came from a woman aged 30 to 39 with Graves' ophthalmopathy. The V and J genes are TRBV7-2 and TRBJ1-2; tentative D call: TRBD1 (5 bases). Sequencing input: blood. The CDR3 spells CASSIGPGLYGYTF. In DNA form, the CDR3 reads TGTGCCAGCAGCATCGGACCGGGGCTCTATGGCTACACCTTC.